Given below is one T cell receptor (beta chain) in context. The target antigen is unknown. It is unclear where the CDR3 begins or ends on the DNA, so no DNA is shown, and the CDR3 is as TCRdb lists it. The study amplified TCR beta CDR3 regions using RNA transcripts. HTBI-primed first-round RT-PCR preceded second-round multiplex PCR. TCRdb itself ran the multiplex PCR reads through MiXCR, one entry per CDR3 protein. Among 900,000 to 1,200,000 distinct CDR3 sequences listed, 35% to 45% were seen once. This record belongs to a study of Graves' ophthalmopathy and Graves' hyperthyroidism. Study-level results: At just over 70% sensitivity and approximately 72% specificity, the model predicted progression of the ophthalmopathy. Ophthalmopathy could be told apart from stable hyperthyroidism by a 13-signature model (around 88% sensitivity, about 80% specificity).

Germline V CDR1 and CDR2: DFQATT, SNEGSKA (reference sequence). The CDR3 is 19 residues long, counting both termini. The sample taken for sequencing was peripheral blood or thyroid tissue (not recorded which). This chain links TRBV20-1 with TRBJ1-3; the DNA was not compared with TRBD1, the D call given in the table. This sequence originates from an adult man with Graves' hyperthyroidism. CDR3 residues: CSARQGDTEAFFGQGTIYF.